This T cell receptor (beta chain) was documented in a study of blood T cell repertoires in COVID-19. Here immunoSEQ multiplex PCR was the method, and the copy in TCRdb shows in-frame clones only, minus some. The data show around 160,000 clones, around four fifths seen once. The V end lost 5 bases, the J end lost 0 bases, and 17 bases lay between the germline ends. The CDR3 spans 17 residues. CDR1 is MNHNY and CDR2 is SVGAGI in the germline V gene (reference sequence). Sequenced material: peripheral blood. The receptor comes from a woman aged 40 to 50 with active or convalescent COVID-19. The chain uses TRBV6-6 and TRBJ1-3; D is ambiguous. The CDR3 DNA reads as TGTGCCAGCAGTCAGCTAGCAGGCACCAGCTCTGGAAACACCATATATTTT. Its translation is CASSQLAGTSSGNTIYF.